This T cell receptor beta chain was retrieved from a study of shared clonotypes between healthy human individuals. Study-wide findings and caveats: Relative to memory subsets, naive subsets generally showed larger estimated richness. Among non-shared clonotypes, generation probabilities were lower than among those shared by all four donors.

The V and J ends lost 2 bases and 5 bases, in that order; junction bases with no gene match: 6. Germline loops: CDR1 MGHDK, CDR2 SYGVNS. This CDR3 spans 17 amino acids. Turning to this clone: Its target is not known.

Clones were read by immunoSEQ multiplex PCR, and TCRdb kept only the in-frame ones, dropping some. The data show 100,000 to 120,000 clones, 55% to 80% seen once. The receptor's source is a woman aged 25 to 39 in good health. This chain joins TRBV25-1 and TRBJ2-1; 13 bases fit TRBD2. The sample was memory CD8+ T cells sorted from blood. Subset described: CD45RO+ cells pooled with CCR7-negative TemRA cells. CDR3 sequence: CASSEPGLAGAHNEQFF. The DNA of the CDR3 is TGTGCCAGCAGTGAACCCGGACTAGCGGGAGCTCACAATGAGCAGTTCTTC.